Presented here are 32 T cell receptor beta chains from one specimen sequenced in a study of T cell changes during pregnancy in multiple sclerosis. The method was immunoSEQ multiplex PCR; TCRdb's version includes in-frame clones alone and lacks a portion of them. The table lists tens of thousands of clones, 88% of them singletons. Source: peripheral blood, taken in the first trimester of pregnancy. Receptor source: a female donor with multiple sclerosis, enrolled in a pregnancy study.

This clone was seen just once. The chain uses TRBV7-9 and TRBJ2-1; 7 bases match TRBD1. CDR1 SEHNR and CDR2 FQNEAQ come from the germline V gene (reference sequence). The length of the CDR3 is 16 residues. V was clipped by 6 bases and J by 4 bases; unmatched bases: 12. CDR3 DNA: TGTGCCAGCAGAACCCCAGGGGGTGACGCATACAATGAGCAGTTCTTC. It encodes CASRTPGGDAYNEQFF.

The rearrangement uses TRBV30 and TRBJ1-5, with a tentative D call TRBD1 (5 bases). The CDR3 loop spans 13 amino acids. V lost 0 bases, J lost 4 bases, and 7 bases lay in between. Germline values: CDR1 GTSNPN, CDR2 SVGIG (reference sequence). This CDR3 reads CAWSVQGNQPQHF. CDR3 coding DNA: TGTGCCTGGAGTGTTCAGGGAAATCAGCCCCAGCATTTT.

This chain uses TRBV7-8 with TRBJ2-4, with D tentatively TRBD2 (5 bases). CDR3 length: 16 residues. The germline V and J ends were trimmed by 2 bases and 1 base, with 12 bases remaining between them. Germline V gene lookup returns CDR1 SGHVS and CDR2 FQNEAQ. In DNA, the CDR3 is TGTGCCAGCAGCTTAACTAGGACTGCTGCCAAAAACATTCAGTACTTC. Protein product: CASSLTRTAAKNIQYF. The full variable domain, with the rest looked up from reference TRBV7-8 and TRBJ2-4, is GAGVSQSPRYKVAKRGQDVALRCDPISGHVSLFWYQQALGQGPEFLTYFQNEAQLDKSGLPSDRFFAERPEGSVSTLKIQRTQQEDSAVYLCASSLTRTAAKNIQYFGAGTRLSVL.

This chain uses TRBV11-3 with TRBJ2-3, with 7 bases that match TRBD1. The CDR3 contains 16 residues. In germline, CDR1 is SGHNT, CDR2 YENEEA. With V trimmed by 1 base and J by 1 base, 5 bases remained unmatched. This CDR3 reads CASSLVHRGGTDTQYF. CDR3 sequence (DNA): TGTGCCAGCAGCTTAGTTCACAGGGGAGGCACAGATACGCAGTATTTT.

The V call is TRBV11-2, the J call TRBJ2-2; D is perhaps TRBD2 (6 bases). From germline, CDR1 is SGHAT and CDR2 FQNNGV. V was cut by 2 bases and J by 5 bases, with 12 bases left in between. CDR3 length equals 15 residues. The CDR3 DNA reads TGTGCCAGCAGCTTACTTAGGGGAGGAACCGGGGAGCTGTTTTTT. It specifies CASSLLRGGTGELFF.

This clone has a handful of counts. The chain couples TRBV30 to TRBJ1-1; 9 nucleotides agree with TRBD1. CDR1 is GTSNPN, CDR2 SVGIG, per germline (reference sequence). The CDR3 is 18 amino acids. Trimming took 2 bases from V and 0 from J; bases not matched to a gene: 13. The CDR3 loop is CAWSSPGTGSRMNTEAFF. The CDR3 coding sequence is TGTGCCTGGAGTTCCCCCGGGACAGGGTCTAGGATGAACACTGAAGCTTTCTTT.

The rearrangement uses TRBV6-6 and TRBJ2-1; 8 nucleotides agree with TRBD2. This CDR3 is built from 16 residues. V lost 6 bases to trimming and J lost 0 bases; unmatched junction nucleotides: 7. Germline CDR1 MNHNY, CDR2 SVGAGI (reference sequence). Written as DNA, the CDR3 is TGTGCCAGCAGGGGTCCTAGCGGGCCCTCCTACAATGAGCAGTTCTTC. It specifies CASRGPSGPSYNEQFF.

The chain has TRBV27 and TRBJ2-1, with 11 positions matching TRBD1. This CDR3 has 17 amino acids. The ends lost 4 bases at V and 1 base at J; junction bases unmatched: 6. CDR1 is MNHEY and CDR2 is SMNVEV in the germline V gene (reference sequence). CDR3 amino acids: CASSSNRDRGSYNEQFF. CDR3 bases: TGTGCCAGCAGTTCGAATCGGGACAGGGGGTCCTACAATGAGCAGTTCTTC.

The chain joins TRBV18 to TRBJ1-3; D possibly corresponds to TRBD1 (5 bases). Trimming removed 2 bases from V and 4 bases from J, with 12 bases in between. Germline assignment: CDR1 KGHSH and CDR2 LQKENI. The CDR3 totals 15 residues. CDR3 amino acids: CASSPEGLSGNTIYF. DNA of the CDR3: TGTGCCAGCTCACCAGAGGGACTGTCCGGAAACACCATATATTTT.

The chain couples TRBV9 to TRBJ2-1; 14 nucleotides align to TRBD2. The CDR3 runs to 16 residues. The V and J ends lost 0 bases and 7 bases, in that order; junction bases with no gene match: 3. Germline CDR1 SGDLS, CDR2 YYNGEE. This CDR3 is CASSVGGLAGVNEQFF. CDR3 in DNA: TGTGCCAGCAGCGTAGGGGGACTAGCGGGAGTAAATGAGCAGTTCTTC.

J is TRBJ1-2 and V is TRBV7-9, with D perhaps matching TRBD1 (5 bases). The V and J ends lost 7 bases and 4 bases respectively, with 16 bases between them. CDR1 is SEHNR and CDR2 is FQNEAQ in the germline V gene (reference sequence). The CDR3 sequence is 14 residues long. In DNA, the CDR3 is TGTGCCAGCACCCCGGGGGAGGGCCTCTATGGCTACACCTTC. Its translation: CASTPGEGLYGYTF.

V usage is TRBV10-2 and J usage is TRBJ1-5; maybe TRBD1 (5 bases). The V end was cut by 1 base, the J end by 4 bases, with 11 bases between. The CDR3 has 15 amino acids. Germline V gene sequence: CDR1 WSHSY, CDR2 SAAADI. Here the CDR3 reads CASSEWQGQNQPQHF. CDR3 nucleotides: TGCGCCAGCAGTGAGTGGCAGGGCCAAAATCAGCCCCAGCATTTT.

The genes are TRBV6-4 and TRBJ1-2; 8 bases agree with TRBD1. CDR1 is MRHNA and CDR2 is SNTAGT in the germline V gene. The CDR3 loop spans 20 amino acids. V dropped 0 bases and J dropped 4; count of bases not matched to a gene: 19. In DNA form, the CDR3 reads TGTGCCAGCAGTGACTCGGGTTCTCTCGGACAGGGAATTTGGAGCTATGGCTACACCTTC. Its protein product is CASSDSGSLGQGIWSYGYTF.

V is TRBV5-4 and J is TRBJ2-7, with 7 positions matching TRBD1. V dropped 4 bases and J dropped 0; count of bases not matched to a gene: 19. The CDR3 contains 19 residues. In germline, CDR1 is SGHNT, CDR2 YYREEE (reference sequence). For the CDR3, the DNA is TGTGCCAGCAGCCCGGGGAAGGCAGGGGGTGGTCTCACCTCCTACGAGCAGTACTTC. Encoded protein: CASSPGKAGGGLTSYEQYF.

The genes are TRBV16 and TRBJ1-1, with D unclear. Trimming pared 4 bases from V and 1 base from J, leaving 7 bases between. The V gene's germline CDR1 is KGHSY and CDR2 FQNENV. The CDR3 contains 13 residues. CDR3: CASSRIGNTEAFF. In DNA, the CDR3 is TGTGCCAGCAGCCGCATCGGGAACACTGAAGCTTTCTTT. Using reference TRBV16 and TRBJ1-1 for the parts outside the CDR3, the full variable domain is GEEVAQTPKHLVRGEGQKAKLYCAPIKGHSYVFWYQQVLKNEFKFLISFQNENVFDETGMPKERFSAKCLPNSPCSLEIQATKLEDSAVYFCASSRIGNTEAFFGQGTRLTVV.

This clone is a singleton in its sample. The rearrangement joins TRBV5-4 to TRBJ2-5; 7 nucleotides match TRBD2. This CDR3 has 16 residues. In germline, CDR1 is SGHNT, CDR2 YYREEE (reference sequence). The V gene end was trimmed by 4 bases and the J gene end by 3 bases; junction bases not matched to a gene: 12. The DNA of the CDR3 is TGTGCCAGCAGCCGCACCGGCGGGAGTAGGGAAGAGACCCAGTACTTC. Its protein product is CASSRTGGSREETQYF. The full variable domain, completed using reference TRBV5-4 and TRBJ2-5, is ETGVTQSPTHLIKTRGQQVTLRCSSQSGHNTVSWYQQALGQGPQFIFQYYREEENGRGNFPPRFSGLQFPNYSSELNVNALELDDSALYLCASSRTGGSREETQYFGPGTRLLVL.

The chain links TRBV4-3 to TRBJ1-2, with a possible D match to TRBD1 (6 bases). CDR3 length: 15 residues. Germline V CDR1 and CDR2: LGHNA, YSLEER. The V end was cut by 0 bases, the J end by 4 bases, with 12 bases between. CDR3 sequence reads: CASSQDAGAGYGYTF. The CDR3 nucleotides read TGCGCCAGCAGCCAAGACGCGGGGGCTGGCTATGGCTACACCTTC.

In its sample, this clone was seen once. V gene TRBV10-3 combines with J gene TRBJ1-5; 8 bases line up with TRBD1. Per germline, CDR1 ENHRY and CDR2 SYGVKD. The V segment lost 0 bases and the J segment 4 bases; nucleotides outside the gene matches: 8. The CDR3 contains 17 residues. CDR3 amino acids: CAISESGTGFRNQPQHF. DNA of the CDR3: TGTGCCATCAGTGAGTCAGGGACAGGTTTTCGGAATCAGCCCCAGCATTTT.

V gene TRBV27 combines with J gene TRBJ1-4; TRBD1 agrees at 10 bases. V was pared by 4 bases and J by 7 bases, with 3 bases of the junction left unmatched. Per the germline V gene, CDR1 is MNHEY and CDR2 is SMNVEV (reference sequence). The CDR3 runs 14 residues. The chain's CDR3 is CASSWTGGLEKLFF. The CDR3 DNA is TGTGCCAGCAGTTGGACAGGGGGGCTTGAAAAACTGTTTTTT. Full variable domain (outside the CDR3, taken from reference TRBV27 and TRBJ1-4): EAQVTQNPRYLITVTGKKLTVTCSQNMNHEYMSWYRQDPGLGLRQIYYSMNVEVTDKGDVPEGYKVSRKEKRNFPLILESPSPNQTSLYFCASSWTGGLEKLFFGSGTQLSVL.

J is TRBJ1-2 and V is TRBV28, with a possible D match to TRBD1 (6 bases). The V gene's germline CDR1 is MDHEN and CDR2 SYDVKM. Between the trimmed V and J ends, which lost 3 bases and 4 bases, there was a span of 18 bases. CDR3 length equals 16 residues. The CDR3 coding sequence is TGTGCCAGCAGTTTGGGGTTTAGGGGGGGCCTCTATGGCTACACCTTC. It yields the protein CASSLGFRGGLYGYTF.

This clone has a single count. The chain combines TRBV5-4 with TRBJ2-1; D unresolved. Germline CDR1 reads SGHNT; CDR2 reads YYREEE (reference sequence). The CDR3 runs 13 residues. Trimming removed 1 base from V and 4 bases from J, with 6 bases in between. CDR3: CASSLTRYNEQFF. As DNA, the CDR3 is TGTGCCAGCAGCTTGACCAGGTACAATGAGCAGTTCTTC.

The chain employs TRBV7-6 and TRBJ1-1, with D unresolved. CDR3 size: 14 residues. CDR1 SGHVS and CDR2 FNYEAQ come from the germline V gene. V dropped 1 base and J dropped 4 bases, with 10 bases sitting between them. This CDR3 is CASSLGSMGTEAFF. As DNA, the CDR3 is TGTGCCAGCAGCTTAGGTAGCATGGGCACTGAAGCTTTCTTT.

The rearrangement uses TRBV7-3 and TRBJ2-1; a possible D gene is TRBD2 (5 bases). The CDR3 consists of 15 residues. In germline, CDR1 is SGHTA, CDR2 FQGTGA. V lost 0 bases and J 0 bases, leaving 6 bases between the germline ends. CDR3 nucleotide sequence: TGTGCCAGCAGCTTAACAGCGGACTCCTACAATGAGCAGTTCTTC. It codes for CASSLTADSYNEQFF. Full variable domain (missing parts from reference TRBV7-3 and TRBJ2-1): GAGVSQTPSNKVTEKGKYVELRCDPISGHTALYWYRQSLGQGPEFLIYFQGTGAADDSGLPNDRFFAVRPEGSVSTLKIQRTERGDSAVYLCASSLTADSYNEQFFGPGTRLTVL.

This sequence joins TRBV5-1 and TRBJ1-2; a weak D match, TRBD1 (5 bases). Per germline, CDR1 SGHRS and CDR2 YFSETQ. The CDR3 is made up of 12 amino acids. V shed 6 bases and J shed 11 bases, with 17 bases lying between them. The DNA for the CDR3 is TGCGCCAGCACCCTGGCGGAGGGGTCTTACACCTTC. Its protein is CASTLAEGSYTF.

This rearrangement joins TRBV6-1 to TRBJ2-7, with D perhaps matching TRBD1 (6 bases). Trimming stripped 5 bases from V and 2 bases from J, with 7 bases between. The CDR3 spans 12 residues. Germline V gene lookup returns CDR1 MNHNS and CDR2 SASEGT. The CDR3 DNA is TGTGCCAGCAGTACAGGGACCTACGAGCAGTACTTC. Protein product: CASSTGTYEQYF.

The chain has TRBV27 and TRBJ1-4, with TRBD1 matching 8 bases. The V gene end was trimmed by 6 bases and the J gene end by 4 bases; junction bases not matched to a gene: 10. CDR3 size: 16 residues. Per germline, CDR1 MNHEY and CDR2 SMNVEV (reference sequence). The CDR3 loop reads CASRSDRGRGNEKLFF. Written as DNA, the CDR3 is TGTGCCAGCAGAAGCGACAGGGGAAGGGGTAATGAAAAACTGTTTTTT.

The rearrangement links TRBV27 to TRBJ2-7, with 7 bases matching TRBD2. The germline CDR1 and CDR2 sequences are MNHEY and SMNVEV (reference sequence). CDR3 length equals 14 residues. With V trimmed by 5 bases and J by 2 bases, 6 bases remained unmatched. CDR3 bases: TGTGCCAGCAGTAGCGGGAACCGACCCTACGAGCAGTACTTC. The encoded protein is CASSSGNRPYEQYF.

The V and J genes are TRBV5-1 and TRBJ2-7, with D maybe TRBD1 (5 bases). CDR1 is SGHRS, CDR2 YFSETQ, per germline. V lost 4 bases, J lost 4 bases, and 15 bases lay in between. CDR3 length: 14 amino acids. The CDR3 DNA reads as TGCGCCAGCAGCGCCTCCACGGCAGGGTACGAGCAGTACTTC. It translates to CASSASTAGYEQYF.

The chain combines TRBV10-3 with TRBJ2-5; 8 nucleotides line up with TRBD1. Germline V lookup: CDR1 ENHRY, CDR2 SYGVKD. This CDR3 is 14 amino acids long. J gave up 5 bases and V 7 bases, and 9 bases lay outside the gene matches. The CDR3: CAITPGQGIETQYF. DNA for the CDR3: TGTGCCATCACCCCCGGACAGGGTATCGAGACCCAGTACTTC.

V and J are TRBV9 and TRBJ2-1; no reliable D call. Germline V gene data show CDR1 as SGDLS and CDR2 as YYNGEE. V was cut by 0 bases and J by 2 bases, with 12 bases left in between. CDR3 length equals 16 residues. CDR3 nucleotide sequence: TGTGCCAGCAGCGTAGGTAGTAACGAAGCCTACAATGAGCAGTTCTTC. Translating it yields CASSVGSNEAYNEQFF.

V usage is TRBV6-4 and J usage is TRBJ1-5; no reliable D call. Per the germline V gene, CDR1 is MRHNA and CDR2 is SNTAGT. CDR3 length equals 15 residues. V was clipped by 3 bases and J by 4 bases, with 13 bases between them. The CDR3 bases are TGTGCCAGCAGTGAACTTGGTGGAGGGAATCAGCCCCAGCATTTT. Translating gives CASSELGGGNQPQHF.

CDR3 loop: CASTFGRANTEAFF. CDR3 in DNA: TGTGCCAGTACTTTCGGCAGGGCGAACACTGAAGCTTTCTTT. The V and J genes are TRBV19 and TRBJ1-1; TRBD1 might be the D (5 bases). Per the germline V gene, CDR1 is LNHDA and CDR2 is SQIVND (reference sequence). The CDR3 spans 14 residues. V was trimmed by 7 bases and J by 1 base, leaving 13 bases between them.